The clone carrying this T cell receptor (beta chain) was seen only a few times. This entry comes from a study of identical twins. TCRdb passed the 5' RACE reads through MiXCR, listing each CDR3 protein once. Found here are 500,000 or so distinct CDR3 sequences, about 20% of them singletons; the top ten hold 0.91%. Germline values: CDR1 DFQATT, CDR2 SNEGSKA (reference sequence). This CDR3 has 14 amino acids. The ends were cut back, 4 bases at V and 0 bases at J, with 10 bases in the middle. The sample was also linked to a second study, of T cells expressing NK-cell markers.

The specimen sequenced was CD4+ T cells sorted from blood. This rearrangement joins TRBV20-1 to TRBJ1-3; weak D call: TRBD1 (5 bases). The clonotype comes from a woman aged 18-29 years in good health. The CDR3 sequence: CSAKTASSGNTIYF. The CDR3, as DNA: TGCAGTGCTAAGACAGCGTCCTCTGGAAACACCATATATTTT.